This T cell receptor (beta chain) was observed in a study of cytomegalovirus exposure and HLA in healthy donors. Broader study findings: Serostatus for CMV was the only available immune exposure information. Most TCR sequences were seen very rarely across donors, but some public TCRs occurred in many.

For this clone: What it recognizes is unknown.

CDR3 size: 16 residues. CDR1 and CDR2 (germline): MGHRA, YSYEKL. V lost 0 bases and J lost 3, with 14 bases in between. The PCR was carried out with 60 Vbeta primers and 13 Jbeta primers. Profiled with immunoSEQ multiplex PCR; TCRdb holds only in-frame clones, not every one. The profile shows 140,000 or so clones, 78% of them singletons. Sequencing input: PBMCs. The clonotype comes from a woman between 18 and 29 years old in good health and CMV-seropositive. V usage is TRBV4-1 and J usage is TRBJ2-5, with D tentatively TRBD1 (5 bases). The CDR3: CASSQDGTGFEETQYF. As DNA, the CDR3 is TGCGCCAGCAGCCAAGACGGAACAGGTTTCGAAGAGACCCAGTACTTC.